The T cell receptor beta chain described here comes from a study of cytomegalovirus exposure and HLA in healthy donors. General study points: A further, later analysis showed that HLA-associated TCR beta chains (compared with equally common others) were more clonally expanded. Roughly even sequencing depth across donors was the assumption behind the presence/absence analyses.

The CDR3 totals 15 residues. Trimming pared 7 bases from V and 1 base from J, leaving 14 bases between. The V gene's germline CDR1 is MDHEN and CDR2 SYDVKM. This clone was recorded a few times. Its antigen is not known. The study ran its PCR with 60 Vbeta and 13 Jbeta primers. Sequencing used immunoSEQ multiplex PCR; TCRdb keeps in-frame clones, though not all of them. The repertoire holds around 86,000 clones, with 7.5% to 8.5% as singletons. The V call is TRBV28, the J call TRBJ1-5; TRBD1 is a possible D gene (6 bases). This clonotype originated in a man between 50 and 59 years old in good health and CMV-seronegative. What was sequenced was PBMCs. The CDR3 reads CASTPVQGSNQPQHF. The DNA for the CDR3 is TGTGCCAGCACCCCCGTACAGGGAAGCAATCAGCCCCAGCATTTT.